One and the same sample provided the 7 T cell receptor beta chains below, sequenced in a study of identical twins. Each CDR3 protein is one row after TCRdb ran MiXCR on the 5' RACE reads. This sample has about 340,000 distinct CDR3 sequences, with more than 9% found just once. Separately, the same data were catalogued under a study of yellow fever vaccine responses in identical twins.

Specimen: CD8+ T cells sorted from blood. All receptors derive from a woman aged 18-35 years in good health.

This chain links TRBV9 with TRBJ2-5; D assignment may be TRBD1 or TRBD2 (6 bases each). The CDR3 consists of 15 residues. Between the trimmed V and J ends, which lost 0 bases and 1 base, there was a span of 10 bases. Looked up from germline, CDR1 is SGDLS and CDR2 is YYNGEE. This CDR3 reads CASSVEGGTQETQYF. Here the CDR3 DNA reads TGTGCCAGCAGCGTAGAAGGGGGGACCCAAGAGACCCAGTACTTC.

The table lists this clonotype with a few counts. The chain links TRBV12-5 to TRBJ2-1, with D perhaps being TRBD1 or TRBD2 (6 bases each). Germline-derived CDR1 and CDR2 are LGHNT and FRNRAP. This CDR3 contains 18 residues. The V and J ends lost 5 bases and 8 bases respectively, with 28 bases between them. The CDR3 region has the DNA TGTGCTAGTGGTCCCCGTGGGCGGGGACTGAGGGGGTGGGATGAGCAGTTCTTC. Its protein product is CASGPRGRGLRGWDEQFF. Filled out from reference TRBV12-5 and TRBJ2-1, the complete variable domain reads DARVTQTPRHKVTEMGQEVTMRCQPILGHNTVFWYRQTMMQGLELLAYFRNRAPLDDSGMPKDRFSAEMPDATLATLKIQPSEPRDSAVYFCASGPRGRGLRGWDEQFFGPGTRLTVL.

The rearrangement links TRBV2 to TRBJ2-7; 8 nucleotides align to TRBD1. The germline V gene has CDR1 SNHLY and CDR2 FYNNEI. With 5 bases clipped from V and 1 base from J, the junction kept 4 bases outside the gene matches. This CDR3 comprises 14 residues. The CDR3 nucleotides are TGTGCCAGCAGTTCGGGACAGGAGTCCTACGAGCAGTACGTC. Protein: CASSSGQESYEQYV.

The gene calls are TRBV14 and TRBJ2-7; 7 bases are a match to TRBD2. Germline assignment: CDR1 SGHDN and CDR2 FVKESK. With 3 bases clipped from V and 0 bases from J, the junction kept 8 bases outside the gene matches. CDR3 length equals 16 residues. CDR3 loop: CASSQEASGPSYEQYF. CDR3 DNA sequence: TGTGCCAGCAGCCAGGAGGCTAGCGGACCCTCCTACGAGCAGTACTTC.

This clonotype showed up many times. The chain carries TRBV9 and TRBJ1-6; D uncertain. V lost 1 base and J 9 bases, leaving 8 bases between the germline ends. The CDR3 has 13 residues. CDR1 is SGDLS, CDR2 YYNGEE, per germline. The CDR3 is CASSVSDVSPLHF. CDR3 nucleotides: TGTGCCAGCAGCGTATCGGATGTTTCACCCCTCCACTTT.

This clonotype was picked up a small number of times. V usage is TRBV2 and J usage is TRBJ2-1; weak D call: TRBD1 (5 bases). V lost 1 base and J 1 base, leaving 8 bases between the germline ends. The CDR3 is 15 amino acids. Germline V gene data show CDR1 as SNHLY and CDR2 as FYNNEI. CDR3 DNA sequence: TGTGCCAGCAGTGAAGGGGGCCAATCCTACAATGAGCAGTTCTTC. Translated: CASSEGGQSYNEQFF.

The genes are TRBV7-7 and TRBJ2-2; D remains unclear. This CDR3 has 14 residues. The ends were cut back, 3 bases at V and 3 bases at J, with 8 bases in the middle. Germline CDR1 reads SSHAT; CDR2 reads FNYEAQ (reference sequence). CDR3 residues: CASSLNIYTGELFF. As DNA, the CDR3 is TGTGCCAGCAGCTTGAACATCTACACCGGGGAGCTGTTTTTT. The whole variable domain, filled in from reference TRBV7-7 and TRBJ2-2, reads GAGVSQSPRYKVTKRGQDVTLRCDPISSHATLYWYQQALGQGPEFLTYFNYEAQPDKSGLPSDRFSAERPEGSISTLTIQRTEQRDSAMYRCASSLNIYTGELFFGEGSRLTVL.